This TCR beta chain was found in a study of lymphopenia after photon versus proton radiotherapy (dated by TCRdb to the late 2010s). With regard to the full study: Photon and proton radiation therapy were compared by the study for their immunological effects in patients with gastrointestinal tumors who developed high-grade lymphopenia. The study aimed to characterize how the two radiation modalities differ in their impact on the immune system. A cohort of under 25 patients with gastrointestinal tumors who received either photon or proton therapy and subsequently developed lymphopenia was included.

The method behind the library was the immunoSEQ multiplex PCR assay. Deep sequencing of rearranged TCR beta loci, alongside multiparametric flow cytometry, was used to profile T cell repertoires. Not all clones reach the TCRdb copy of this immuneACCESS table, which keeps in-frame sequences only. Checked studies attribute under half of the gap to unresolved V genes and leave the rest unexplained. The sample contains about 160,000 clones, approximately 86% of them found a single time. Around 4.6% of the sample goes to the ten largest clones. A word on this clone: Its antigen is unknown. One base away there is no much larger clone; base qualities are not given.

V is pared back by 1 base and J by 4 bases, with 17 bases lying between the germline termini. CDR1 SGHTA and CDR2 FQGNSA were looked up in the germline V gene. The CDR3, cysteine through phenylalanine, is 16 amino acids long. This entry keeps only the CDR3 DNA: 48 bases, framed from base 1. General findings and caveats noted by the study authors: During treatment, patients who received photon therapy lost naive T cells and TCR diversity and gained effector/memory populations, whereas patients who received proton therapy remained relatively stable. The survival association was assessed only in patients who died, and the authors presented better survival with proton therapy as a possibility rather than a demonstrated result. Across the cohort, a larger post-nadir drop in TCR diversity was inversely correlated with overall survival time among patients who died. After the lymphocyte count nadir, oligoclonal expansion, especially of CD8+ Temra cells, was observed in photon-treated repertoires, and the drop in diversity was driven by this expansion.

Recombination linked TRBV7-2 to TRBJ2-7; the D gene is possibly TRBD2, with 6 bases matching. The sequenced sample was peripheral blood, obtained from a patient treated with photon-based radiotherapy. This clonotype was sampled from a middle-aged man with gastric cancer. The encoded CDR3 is CASSLESSGAAYEQYF. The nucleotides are TGTGCCAGCAGCTTAGAGTCCTCGGGAGCGGCATACGAGCAGTACTTC.